The 5 T cell receptor beta chains given below trace back to one sample, sequenced in a study of cytotoxic CD8 clonotypes in ibrutinib-treated CLL. Some clones are missing from TCRdb's copy, which holds only in-frame ones; the method was immunoSEQ multiplex PCR. This sample carries 150,000 or so clones, 80% of them seen once, and the ten largest clones take approximately 7.6%. The starting material was PBMCs, obtained after 36 months of ibrutinib treatment. Receptor source: a human donor with chronic lymphocytic leukemia.

This chain uses TRBV13 with TRBJ2-7; 10 positions agree with TRBD2. Per germline, CDR1 PRHDT and CDR2 FYEKMQ (reference sequence). Trimming took 5 bases from V and 6 from J; bases not matched to a gene: 10. The CDR3 runs to 15 residues. The CDR3 region is CASSNTASGRGEQYF. CDR3 DNA: TGTGCCAGCAGCAACACCGCTAGCGGGAGAGGCGAGCAGTACTTC.

This chain links TRBV5-8 with TRBJ1-5; D is ambiguous. CDR1 is SGHTS, CDR2 YDEGEE, per germline. The CDR3 length is 13 residues. Trimming left V 4 bases short and J 11 bases short, with 16 bases between. The CDR3 region has the DNA TGTGCCAGCAGCCTGGGTCGGGTCCGGTCCCAGCATTTT. This encodes CASSLGRVRSQHF.

The chain recombines TRBV4-1 with TRBJ1-1, with TRBD1 matching over 7 bases. Germline loops: CDR1 MGHRA, CDR2 YSYEKL. V gave up 6 bases and J gave up 11 bases; unmatched junction bases: 12. CDR3 length equals 13 residues. The CDR3 region has the DNA TGCGCCAGCAGACGGGAAGGGGGCTTCGTGGCTTTCTTT. Protein product: CASRREGGFVAFF.

The chain couples TRBV6-5 to TRBJ1-2; D ambiguous. V lost 5 bases, J lost 8 bases, and 18 bases lay in between. Per the germline V gene, CDR1 is MNHEY and CDR2 is SVGAGI. The CDR3 runs to 14 residues. CDR3 in amino acids: CASSESPIPYGYTF. The CDR3 DNA sequence: TGTGCCAGCAGTGAATCACCAATCCCCTACGGCTACACCTTC.

The chain couples TRBV5-1 to TRBJ2-1; D call uncertain. Germline loops: CDR1 SGHRS, CDR2 YFSETQ. Trimming took 0 bases from V and 0 from J, leaving 10 bases between them. This CDR3 comprises 16 residues. The CDR3 protein is CASSLATTSSYNEQFF. CDR3 DNA: TGCGCCAGCAGCTTGGCGACAACCAGCTCCTACAATGAGCAGTTCTTC.